Below, 20 T cell receptor beta chains from the same sample are listed, as sequenced in a study of blood T cell repertoires in COVID-19. Only in-frame clones appear in the TCRdb table, and some are missing; sequencing was by immunoSEQ multiplex PCR. The profile covers about 140,000 clones, with 65% to 85% appearing a single time and 3.5% to 4.5% taken by the ten largest. The sequencing sample was made of peripheral blood. These receptor sequences come from a woman aged 60-75 years with acute or convalescent COVID-19.

This clone was recorded only once. The chain joins TRBV29-1 to TRBJ2-7, with 7 bases matching TRBD1. With 8 bases clipped from V and 0 bases from J, the junction kept 7 bases outside the gene matches. The CDR3 is 13 amino acids. Germline loops: CDR1 SQVTM, CDR2 ANQGSEA. DNA for the CDR3: TGCAGCTCCAGGACAGGAGCCTCCTACGAGCAGTACTTC. Its protein is CSSRTGASYEQYF.

Only one count was recorded for this clone. This chain connects TRBV11-3 to TRBJ1-6; 7 bases fit TRBD1. This CDR3 comprises 12 residues. Trimming at V came to 4 bases and at J to 15 bases, leaving 6 bases not matched to a gene. From germline, CDR1 is SGHNT and CDR2 YENEEA. The CDR3 loop reads CASSSTGRLLHF. The CDR3 DNA reads TGTGCCAGCAGCTCGACAGGGAGACTCCTCCACTTT.

The CDR3 reads CASSLETSSYNEQFF. CDR3 DNA: TGTGCCAGCAGTTTAGAGACTAGTTCCTACAATGAGCAGTTCTTC. The chain is built from TRBV6-5 and TRBJ2-1; weak D call: TRBD2 (6 bases). V was shortened by 4 bases and J by 1 base, with 11 bases between the two germline ends. The CDR3 is 15 residues long. Germline values: CDR1 MNHEY, CDR2 SVGAGI.

The chain recombines TRBV5-4 with TRBJ1-2; D gene ambiguous. Germline V gene lookup returns CDR1 SGHNT and CDR2 YYREEE (reference sequence). V shed 4 bases and J shed 1 base, with 11 bases lying between them. CDR3 size: 14 residues. CDR3 in amino acids: CASSPTTGNYGYTF. CDR3 nucleotides: TGTGCCAGCAGCCCTACAACGGGTAACTATGGCTACACCTTC.

V usage is TRBV7-6 and J usage is TRBJ1-5; D ambiguous. The CDR3 consists of 14 residues. V was clipped by 7 bases and J by 7 bases, with 17 bases between them. CDR1 is SGHVS and CDR2 is FNYEAQ in the germline V gene. CDR3 DNA: TGTGCCAGCACCCTTAGCCTAAGCGGACAGCCCCAGCATTTT. Translated: CASTLSLSGQPQHF.

The chain links TRBV7-6 to TRBJ2-3; 7 bases are shared with TRBD2. CDR1 is SGHVS and CDR2 is FNYEAQ in the germline V gene. CDR3 length: 17 amino acids. The J segment lost 0 bases and the V segment lost 0 bases, leaving 6 bases of the junction unmatched. The CDR3, as DNA: TGTGCCAGCAGCTTAGCGGGAGGGCCTTCCAGCACAGATACGCAGTATTTT. Its protein product is CASSLAGGPSSTDTQYF.

The genes are TRBV29-1 and TRBJ2-4, with TRBD1 as a possible D gene (5 bases). The CDR3 consists of 15 residues. CDR1 and CDR2 from the germline V gene are SQVTM and ANQGSEA. V was shortened by 5 bases and J by 5 bases, with 19 bases between the two germline ends. The CDR3 here is CSVNGPGPLENIQYF. The CDR3 DNA is TGCAGCGTTAACGGTCCAGGGCCCCTCGAAAACATTCAGTACTTC.

J is TRBJ2-5 and V is TRBV5-4; 10 positions match TRBD2. The CDR3 has 15 amino acids. The V and J ends lost 2 bases and 4 bases, in that order; junction bases with no gene match: 5. CDR1 is SGHNT and CDR2 is YYREEE in the germline V gene (reference sequence). The CDR3 region is CASSLGGLAVETQYF. CDR3 nucleotide sequence: TGTGCCAGCAGCTTAGGTGGACTAGCGGTAGAGACCCAGTACTTC.

The V and J genes are TRBV28 and TRBJ2-3; 13 nucleotides agree with TRBD2. Germline trimming cut 7 bases from V and 4 bases from J; bases unmatched to any gene: 8. The CDR3 runs 16 residues. Germline assignment: CDR1 MDHEN and CDR2 SYDVKM. The CDR3 region is CASTELAGGPSDTQYF. Here the CDR3 DNA reads TGTGCCAGCACCGAACTAGCGGGAGGGCCGTCAGATACGCAGTATTTT.

V and J are TRBV28 and TRBJ2-2; 8 nucleotides agree with TRBD1. Germline V gene sequence: CDR1 MDHEN, CDR2 SYDVKM. The CDR3 runs 15 residues. After removal of 8 bases from V and 7 bases from J, the junction contained 12 bases not matched to a gene. The DNA of the CDR3 is TGTGCCAGCCGGCTACAGGGGGAGATCGACGGGGAGCTGTTTTTT. Translated, it gives CASRLQGEIDGELFF.

The chain combines TRBV19 with TRBJ1-1; maybe TRBD1 (6 bases). The CDR3 totals 12 residues. V was cut by 10 bases and J by 4 bases, with 13 bases left in between. Germline V gene sequence: CDR1 LNHDA, CDR2 SQIVND (reference sequence). The CDR3 loop is CATGQRGTEAFF. CDR3 DNA: TGTGCCACGGGACAAAGGGGCACTGAAGCTTTCTTT.

V usage is TRBV10-3 and J usage is TRBJ2-1, with a tentative D call TRBD2 (5 bases). The V gene lost 3 bases and the J gene lost 9 bases, with 12 bases spanning the gap. This CDR3 spans 13 amino acids. The germline gives CDR1 ENHRY, CDR2 SYGVKD. This CDR3 reads CAISELDYGEQFF. The CDR3, as DNA: TGTGCCATCAGTGAACTAGATTACGGTGAGCAGTTCTTC.

The chain links TRBV27 to TRBJ2-1; 10 positions match TRBD2. V lost 6 bases and J lost 6; bases outside the gene matches: 5. The CDR3 is 14 amino acids. Germline CDR1 reads MNHEY; CDR2 reads SMNVEV (reference sequence). This chain's CDR3 is CASRGLAESNEQFF. The DNA of the CDR3 is TGTGCCAGCAGAGGACTAGCGGAGTCCAATGAGCAGTTCTTC.

The CDR3 is CASSQSGSTGELFF. The CDR3 DNA reads TGCGCCAGCAGTCAAAGCGGGAGCACCGGGGAGCTGTTTTTT. This rearrangement joins TRBV4-3 to TRBJ2-2; 8 nucleotides match TRBD2. From germline, CDR1 is LGHNA and CDR2 YSLEER. V was clipped by 6 bases and J by 4 bases; unmatched bases: 4. The length of the CDR3 is 14 residues.

J is TRBJ2-5 and V is TRBV28; 7 positions agree with TRBD1. J gave up 1 base and V 3 bases, and 14 bases lay outside the gene matches. The length of the CDR3 is 18 residues. Germline lookup yields CDR1 MDHEN and CDR2 SYDVKM. The CDR3: CASSFHFYLGDSQETQYF. Written as DNA, the CDR3 is TGTGCCAGCAGTTTCCACTTCTACCTCGGGGACAGCCAAGAGACCCAGTACTTC.

The chain joins TRBV30 to TRBJ1-5; TRBD1 might be the D (5 bases). CDR3 length: 13 amino acids. Germline CDR1 is GTSNPN and CDR2 is SVGIG (reference sequence). V dropped 1 base and J dropped 2 bases, with 6 bases sitting between them. CDR3 in amino acids: CAWSGGGNQPQHF. The CDR3 DNA follows: TGTGCCTGGAGTGGGGGCGGCAATCAGCCCCAGCATTTT.

V usage is TRBV5-6 and J usage is TRBJ2-3; D not certain. The CDR3 contains 14 residues. Trimming pared 5 bases from V and 3 bases from J, leaving 13 bases between. Germline CDR1 SGHDT, CDR2 YYEEEE. The CDR3 nucleotides are TGTGCCAGCAGTTCCAGAAGTTCGACAGATACGCAGTATTTT. Amino acid sequence: CASSSRSSTDTQYF.

The CDR3 bases are TGTGCCAGCAGCTTAGAAGGACACTCTCTTTCTACCAACCGCCTCTTCCCCCTCCACTTT. Residues: CASSLEGHSLSTNRLFPLHF. V is TRBV11-3 and J is TRBJ1-6, with D maybe TRBD1 (5 bases). This CDR3 has 20 amino acids. The ends were cut back, 0 bases at V and 13 bases at J, with 31 bases in the middle. Germline CDR1 is SGHNT and CDR2 is YENEEA.

CDR3: CANLAGVYEQYF. In DNA form, the CDR3 reads TGTGCCAACCTAGCGGGAGTCTACGAGCAGTACTTC. The V gene is TRBV2, the J gene TRBJ2-7, with 10 bases matching TRBD2. The CDR3 loop spans 12 amino acids. Trimming cost V 10 bases and J 3 bases; bases outside gene matches: 3. Germline V gene data show CDR1 as SNHLY and CDR2 as FYNNEI.

The chain carries TRBV9 and TRBJ2-1; D call uncertain. V was pared by 3 bases and J by 1 base, with 14 bases between. This CDR3 region has 16 residues. Germline lookup yields CDR1 SGDLS and CDR2 YYNGEE. CDR3 sequence: CASSGLGTQSYNEQFF. CDR3 nucleotide sequence: TGTGCCAGCAGCGGGCTAGGAACTCAATCCTACAATGAGCAGTTCTTC. The full variable domain, with the rest looked up from reference TRBV9 and TRBJ2-1, is DSGVTQTPKHLITATGQRVTLRCSPRSGDLSVYWYQQSLDQGLQFLIQYYNGEERAKGNILERFSAQQFPDLHSELNLSSLELGDSALYFCASSGLGTQSYNEQFFGPGTRLTVL.